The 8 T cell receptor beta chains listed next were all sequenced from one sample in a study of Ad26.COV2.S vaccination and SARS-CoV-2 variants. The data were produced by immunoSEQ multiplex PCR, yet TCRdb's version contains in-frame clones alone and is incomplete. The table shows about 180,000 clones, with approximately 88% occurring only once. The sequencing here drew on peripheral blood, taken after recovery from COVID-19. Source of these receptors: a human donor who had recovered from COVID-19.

The CDR3: CASSSPKGGLGTEAFF. In nucleotides, the CDR3 is TGTGCCAGCAGCTCGCCCAAAGGGGGATTGGGCACTGAAGCTTTCTTT. The chain joins TRBV7-9 to TRBJ1-1, with D possibly being TRBD1 (6 bases). In germline, CDR1 is SEHNR, CDR2 FQNEAQ (reference sequence). The V end was cut by 4 bases, the J end by 4 bases, with 19 bases between. The CDR3 runs 16 residues.

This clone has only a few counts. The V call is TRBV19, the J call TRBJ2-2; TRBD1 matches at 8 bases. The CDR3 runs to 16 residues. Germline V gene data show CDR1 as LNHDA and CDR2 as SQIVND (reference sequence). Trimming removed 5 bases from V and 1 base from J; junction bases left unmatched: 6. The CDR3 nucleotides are TGTGCCAGTAGTTTTTGGACAGGGAGGAACACCGGGGAGCTGTTTTTT. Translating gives CASSFWTGRNTGELFF.

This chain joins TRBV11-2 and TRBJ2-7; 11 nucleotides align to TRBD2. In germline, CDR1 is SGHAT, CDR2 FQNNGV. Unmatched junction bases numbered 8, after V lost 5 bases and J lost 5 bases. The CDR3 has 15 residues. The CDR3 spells CASSPLAGGRHEQYF. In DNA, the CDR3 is TGTGCCAGCAGCCCTTTAGCGGGAGGGCGCCACGAGCAGTACTTC.

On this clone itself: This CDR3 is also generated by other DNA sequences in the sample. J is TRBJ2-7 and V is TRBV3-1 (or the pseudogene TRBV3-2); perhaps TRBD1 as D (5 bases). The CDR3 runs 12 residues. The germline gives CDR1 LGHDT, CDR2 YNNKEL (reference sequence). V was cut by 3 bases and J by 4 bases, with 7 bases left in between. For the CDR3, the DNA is TGTGCCAGCAGCCAGGGGCGTTACGAGCAGTACTTC. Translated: CASSQGRYEQYF.

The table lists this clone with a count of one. The CDR3 region is CASSDKTESSGNTIYF. CDR3 nucleotides: TGTGCCAGCAGCGATAAGACAGAGAGCTCTGGAAACACCATATATTTT. The V call is TRBV11-2, the J call TRBJ1-3; maybe TRBD1 (5 bases). There are 16 residues in the CDR3. The V gene's germline CDR1 is SGHAT and CDR2 FQNNGV. With 5 bases removed from V and 0 bases from J, the gap between germline ends came to 14 bases.

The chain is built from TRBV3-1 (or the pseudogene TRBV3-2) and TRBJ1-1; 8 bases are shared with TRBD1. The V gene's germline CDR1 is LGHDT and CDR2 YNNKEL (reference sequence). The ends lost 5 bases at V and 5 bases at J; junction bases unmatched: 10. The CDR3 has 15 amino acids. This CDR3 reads CASSSLTGVRTEAFF. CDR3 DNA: TGTGCCAGCAGCTCCCTGACAGGGGTAAGGACTGAAGCTTTCTTT.

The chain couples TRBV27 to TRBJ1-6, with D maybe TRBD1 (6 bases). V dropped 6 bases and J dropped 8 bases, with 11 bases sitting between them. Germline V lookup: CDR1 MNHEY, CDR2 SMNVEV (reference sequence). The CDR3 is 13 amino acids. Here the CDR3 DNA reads TGTGCCAGCAGCCAAGGACAGTATTCACCCCTCCACTTT. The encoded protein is CASSQGQYSPLHF.

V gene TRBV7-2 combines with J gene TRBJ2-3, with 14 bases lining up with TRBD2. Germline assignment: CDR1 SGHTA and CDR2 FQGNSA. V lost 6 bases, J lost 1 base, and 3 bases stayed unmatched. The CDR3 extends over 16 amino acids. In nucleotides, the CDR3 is TGTGCCAGCAGACAGGGACTAGCGGGGGGCACAGATACGCAGTATTTT. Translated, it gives CASRQGLAGGTDTQYF.